This T cell receptor beta chain derives from a study of OX40 agonist ivuxolimab in advanced cancers. Study overall: Under the entry rules, prior anti-PD-1, anti-PD-L1 or anti-CTLA-4 therapy was allowed, and about 40% had some. Findings of the study overall: CD8+ T cells were the subset that, on average, had more expanded clones than CD4+.

V was pared by 2 bases and J by 8 bases, with 19 bases between. The length of the CDR3 is 15 residues. Germline-derived CDR1 and CDR2 are GTSNPN and SVGIG (reference sequence). Notes on this clone: Its target is unknown.

Samples of blood were obtained at baseline, on cycle 4 day 1, and on cycle 7 day 1. The table came from immunoSEQ multiplex PCR; TCRdb's copy has only in-frame clones and leaves some out. The table has fewer than 130,000 clones, around 90% seen once. The starting material was CD4+ or CD8+ T cells sorted from blood, obtained in a trial of the OX40 agonist ivuxolimab. The V gene is TRBV30, the J gene TRBJ1-3, with a tentative D call TRBD1 (5 bases). This clonotype originated in an adult with an advanced solid tumor such as melanoma, head and neck, liver or kidney cancer. The CDR3: CAWSSGTPGGDTIYF. The CDR3 DNA is TGTGCCTGGAGTTCGGGGACCCCCGGCGGGGACACCATATATTTT. The full variable domain, rest sourced from reference TRBV30 and TRBJ1-3, is SQTIHQWPATLVQPVGSPLSLECTVEGTSNPNLYWYRQAAGRGLQLLFYSVGIGQISSEVPQNLSASRPQDRQFILSSKKLLLSDSGFYLCAWSSGTPGGDTIYFGEGSWLTVV.